A single T cell receptor beta chain is shown here with its context. The data were taken from a study of control samples from healthy donors and cancer patients. Profiling relied on immunoSEQ multiplex PCR, and the TCRdb table lists in-frame clones only, not all of them. Of over 150,000 clones listed, nearly 90% are singletons. V gave up 8 bases and J gave up 3 bases, with 17 bases separating them. The CDR3 totals 15 residues. The germline V gene has CDR1 MDHEN and CDR2 SYDVKM. Sequencing was done on a sample of blood. The chain employs TRBV28 and TRBJ1-5; D possibly corresponds to TRBD1 (5 bases). This receptor was identified in a woman aged 45-60 years in good health. The CDR3 coding sequence is TGTGCCAGCGTTTTGGGGGGTCCGCACAATCAGCCCCAGCATTTT. Protein: CASVLGGPHNQPQHF. Based on the CDR3 plus reference TRBV28 and TRBJ1-5, the full variable domain is DVKVTQSSRYLVKRTGEKVFLECVQDMDHENMFWYRQDPGLGLRLIYFSYDVKMKEKGDIPEGYSVSREKKERFSLILESASTNQTSMYLCASVLGGPHNQPQHFGDGTRLSIL.